The TCR beta chain described here comes from a study of blood T cell repertoires in COVID-19. Overall study context: Spain, Italy and the United States supplied samples that represented acute and convalescent COVID-19. PBMCs, B-cell-depleted T cells, or T cells provided the cDNA or gDNA that made up the material.

Germline CDR1 reads ENHRY; CDR2 reads SYGVKD. The CDR3 runs 17 residues. The trim removed 6 bases at V and 5 bases at J, leaving 9 bases unmatched. How the authors handled the data: The authors estimated nucleated cell counts from reference gene primer amplification. This table comes from immunoSEQ multiplex PCR, and its TCRdb copy is limited to in-frame clones, with some not included. That table is the source of V, J and clone size, and D and trimming were worked out from the DNA. The top ten clones hold under 4% of a sample with approximately 230,000 clones, about 85% of them seen once. The TCR was taken from a man aged 18-30 years with active or convalescent COVID-19. The sequenced sample consisted of peripheral blood. The rearrangement uses TRBV10-3 and TRBJ2-2; TRBD2 matches 13 bases. CDR3 sequence (DNA): TGTGCCATCAGACCCAGGGGGACTAGCGGGGAAACCGGGGAGCTGTTTTTT. Translated: CAIRPRGTSGETGELFF.